The next 10 T cell receptor beta chains were all read from a single sample in a study of beta chain features in type 1 diabetes. Every bit of the isolated RNA underwent reverse transcription, so sequencing read expressed TCRB transcripts. Some clones are missing from TCRdb's copy, which holds only in-frame ones; the method was immunoSEQ multiplex PCR. The sample has 120,000 to 150,000 clones; 9.7% are singletons. The specimen was central memory CD4+ T cells from blood. These receptors were obtained from a woman in her forties in good health.

The sample holds a few counts of this clone. This CDR3 is also generated by other DNA sequences in the sample. The chain joins TRBV13 to TRBJ2-7, with D perhaps TRBD1 (5 bases). The V and J ends lost 0 bases and 1 base respectively, with 7 bases between them. Per germline, CDR1 PRHDT and CDR2 FYEKMQ (reference sequence). The CDR3 is made up of 14 amino acids. CDR3 protein: CASSLGGDSYEQYF. DNA for the CDR3: TGTGCCAGCAGCTTAGGAGGGGATTCCTACGAGCAGTACTTC.

This clone was found many times. The gene calls are TRBV6-1 and TRBJ2-7; D is perhaps TRBD1 (5 bases). CDR1 and CDR2 from the germline V gene are MNHNS and SASEGT. V lost 5 bases to trimming and J lost 3 bases, with 11 bases between them. This CDR3 comprises 13 residues. The CDR3 loop is CASSRGPNYEQYF. Written as DNA, the CDR3 is TGTGCCAGCAGTAGGGGCCCGAACTACGAGCAGTACTTC.

The rearrangement uses TRBV19 and TRBJ1-2; 7 positions match TRBD1. Germline CDR1 LNHDA, CDR2 SQIVND (reference sequence). Trimming at V came to 6 bases and at J to 10 bases, leaving 11 bases not matched to a gene. The length of the CDR3 is 13 residues. The CDR3 is CASSPTLTGFYTF. CDR3 nucleotides: TGTGCCAGTAGCCCAACGTTGACAGGGTTCTACACCTTC.

The V call is TRBV5-1, the J call TRBJ1-5; 7 nucleotides match TRBD1. The germline gives CDR1 SGHRS, CDR2 YFSETQ. Germline trimming cut 4 bases from V and 5 bases from J; bases unmatched to any gene: 3. CDR3 length: 13 residues. The CDR3 here is CASSIQGDQPQHF. Written as DNA, the CDR3 is TGCGCCAGCAGCATCCAGGGGGATCAGCCCCAGCATTTT.

This clone showed up just a few times. CDR3 DNA sequence: TGCGCCAGCAGCTTAAGGAGACAAGAGACCCAGTACTTC. Translation: CASSLRRQETQYF. The chain recombines TRBV5-1 with TRBJ2-5; the D is unclear. Between the trimmed V and J ends, which lost 2 bases and 2 bases, there was a span of 7 bases. CDR3 size: 13 residues. Germline CDR1 is SGHRS and CDR2 is YFSETQ.

V gene TRBV10-3 combines with J gene TRBJ1-3; 8 bases are shared with TRBD1. Losses at the gene ends were 6 bases for V and 8 bases for J; bases not matched to a gene: 6. The CDR3 consists of 13 residues. Germline V lookup: CDR1 ENHRY, CDR2 SYGVKD. The CDR3, as DNA: TGTGCCATCAGGGACAGGGAGTCTGACACCATATATTTT. This sequence encodes CAIRDRESDTIYF.

This clone was detected many times. V is TRBV13 and J is TRBJ2-6; D not certain. Germline values: CDR1 PRHDT, CDR2 FYEKMQ (reference sequence). Trimming pared 6 bases from V and 0 bases from J, leaving 3 bases between. CDR3 size: 13 residues. The CDR3 region has the DNA TGTGCCAGCAGTCGCTCTGGGGCCAACGTCCTGACTTTC. Translating gives CASSRSGANVLTF.

The table lists this clone with a few counts. The rearrangement joins TRBV7-2 to TRBJ2-6, with D perhaps matching TRBD1 (5 bases). Per germline, CDR1 SGHTA and CDR2 FQGNSA. The CDR3 contains 17 residues. Trimming pared 3 bases from V and 0 bases from J, leaving 12 bases between. For the CDR3, the DNA is TGTGCCAGCAGCTTGGGGTACAGGTCCTCTGGGGCCAACGTCCTGACTTTC. It translates to CASSLGYRSSGANVLTF.

This rearrangement joins TRBV6-1 to TRBJ2-7; D perhaps matches TRBD2 (6 bases). The CDR3 spans 13 residues. Looked up from germline, CDR1 is MNHNS and CDR2 is SASEGT. V was clipped by 5 bases and J by 3 bases, with 11 bases between them. This chain's CDR3 is CASSWGEDYEQYF. CDR3 nucleotides: TGTGCCAGCAGTTGGGGGGAGGACTACGAGCAGTACTTC.

This clone has more than one count but fewer than ten. This rearrangement joins TRBV7-2 to TRBJ1-5, with a tentative D call TRBD1 (5 bases). The CDR3 extends over 15 amino acids. Deletions cut 3 bases from V and 7 bases from J, with 16 bases between. Germline V gene data show CDR1 as SGHTA and CDR2 as FQGNSA. CDR3 loop: CASSLGRGVDQPQHF. CDR3 coding DNA: TGTGCCAGCAGCTTGGGACGGGGGGTGGACCAGCCCCAGCATTTT.